Listed below are T cell receptor beta chains from one sample, sequenced in a study of a mutant IDH1 vaccine in newly diagnosed glioma. Here immunoSEQ multiplex PCR was the method, and the copy in TCRdb shows in-frame clones only, minus some. The sample has some 57,000 clones; over 60% are singletons. No antigen has been identified for these receptors. This specimen consisted of PBMCs, obtained from a glioma patient whose treatment included an IDH1 peptide vaccine. The receptors here all came from a middle-aged woman with glioma. Some clones in this sample may be carry-over from other donors' samples. Each CDR3 is given without its conserved first and last residue.

V gene	J gene	CDR3 protein
TRBV9	TRBJ1-2	ASSATGAVGYT
TRBV6-6	TRBJ2-7	ASQGFHEQY
TRBV14	TRBJ2-7	ASSPRRGNEQY
TRBV5-1	TRBJ1-2	ASSLDSQRSNYGYT
TRBV6-6	TRBJ2-5	ASSDLAGIQETQY
TRBV7-2	TRBJ1-5	ASSNRDRGRYQPQH
TRBV6-5	TRBJ2-7	ASSYSTGERTHEQY
TRBV5-1	TRBJ2-1	ASSLVPGSNEQF
TRBV19	TRBJ1-5	ASSPTGYSNQPQH
TRBV7-2	TRBJ1-2	ASSLKPVYGYT
TRBV7-8	TRBJ1-5	ASSSTVNSGHTAQH
TRBV15	TRBJ2-1	ATSHRDRFYNEQF
TRBV6-1	TRBJ1-2	ASSEGLRYGYT
TRBV6-5	TRBJ2-1	ASSYSVGRTYNEQF
TRBV5-1	TRBJ2-7	ASSPFRMNERY
TRBV18	TRBJ2-7	ASSPTRDRGREQY
TRBV5-1	TRBJ2-7	ASSPWTGASYEQY
TRBV6-1	TRBJ1-5	ASSVRAWDNQPQH
TRBV30	TRBJ2-3	AWSGQTFRFGGQY
TRBV10-3	TRBJ2-7	AISEGVNEQY
TRBV4-3	TRBJ2-3	ASSASPQVRDTQY
TRBV5-1	TRBJ2-7	ASSFSFPAWEQY
TRBV29-1	TRBJ2-5	SVGSGEGGTQY
TRBV7-9	TRBJ1-5	ASSFAQGGQPQH
TRBV6-5	TRBJ2-7	ASSYGESSEQY
TRBV6-5	TRBJ1-2	ASTNGAYGYT
TRBV4-1	TRBJ2-7	ASSPRQGRGEQY
TRBV27	TRBJ2-7	ASSFLGLAGKEGEQY
TRBV19	TRBJ2-5	ASGPTQETQY